This T cell receptor (beta chain) was retrieved from a study of T cell repertoires in cytomegalovirus infection. TCRdb independently ran MiXCR on the reads; one entry per CDR3 protein. The table has approximately 200,000 distinct CDR3 sequences, 20% to 25% seen once. This clonotype was counted at least ten times. Sequenced sample: CD8+ T cells from PBMCs. This receptor was identified in a human donor in good health (CMV status not recorded). Some clones in this sample may be carry-over from other donors' samples.

The CDR3 sequence is CASWTGGETQYF. The CDR3 DNA follows: TGTGCCAGCTGGACCGGCGGGGAGACCCAGTACTTC. The chain recombines TRBV7-8 with TRBJ2-5, with D perhaps TRBD2 (5 bases). With 8 bases removed from V and 5 bases from J, the gap between germline ends came to 12 bases. Per germline, CDR1 SGHVS and CDR2 FQNEAQ. The CDR3 totals 12 residues.